The T cell receptor (beta chain) under discussion was sequenced for a study of OX40 agonist ivuxolimab in advanced cancers. Study overall: Six ivuxolimab dose levels, 0.01 to 10 mg/kg, were given intravenously every 2 weeks. Patients were around 83% male with ages about 20 to 79, mean about 54. General study findings and limits: Low levels of normalized T-cell clonal expansion also appeared in some nonresponders.

TCRdb keeps only in-frame clones here, not all; method: immunoSEQ multiplex PCR. The table has about 46,000 clones, 91% seen once. The CDR3 spans 15 residues. After removal of 4 bases from V and 2 bases from J, the junction contained 5 bases not matched to a gene. Germline V CDR1 and CDR2: SGHNT, YYREEE (reference sequence). About this clone itself: The antigen is unknown.

V and J are TRBV5-4 and TRBJ2-3; the match to TRBD2 covers 9 bases. This TCR was sampled from an adult with an advanced solid tumor such as melanoma, head and neck, liver or kidney cancer. The specimen was CD4+ or CD8+ T cells sorted from blood, collected in a trial of the OX40 agonist ivuxolimab. In nucleotides, the CDR3 is TGTGCCAGCAGCGCGACTAGCGGATACACAGATACGCAGTATTTT. Translating gives CASSATSGYTDTQYF.